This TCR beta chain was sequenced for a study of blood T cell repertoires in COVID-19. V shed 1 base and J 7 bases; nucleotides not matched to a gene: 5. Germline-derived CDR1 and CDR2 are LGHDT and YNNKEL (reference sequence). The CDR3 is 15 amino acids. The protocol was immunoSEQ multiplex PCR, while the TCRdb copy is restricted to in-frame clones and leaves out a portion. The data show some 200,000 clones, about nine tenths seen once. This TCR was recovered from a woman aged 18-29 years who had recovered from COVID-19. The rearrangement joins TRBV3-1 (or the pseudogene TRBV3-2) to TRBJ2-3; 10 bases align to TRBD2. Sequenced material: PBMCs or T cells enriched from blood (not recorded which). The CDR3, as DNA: TGTGCCAGCAGCCAAGTGCCTAGCGGGAGTAATACGCAGTATTTT. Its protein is CASSQVPSGSNTQYF.